These 16 T cell receptor beta chains originate from one sample sequenced in a study of cytomegalovirus exposure and HLA in healthy donors. The PCR ran on 60 Vbeta and 13 Jbeta primers. Only in-frame clones appear in the TCRdb table, and some are missing; sequencing was by immunoSEQ multiplex PCR. The repertoire has roughly 190,000 clones, around 77% of them found once; the top ten carry about 1.9%. Sequencing used PBMCs. The receptors shown here come from a woman aged 25 to 45 in good health and CMV-seropositive.

This chain uses TRBV16 with TRBJ1-6; 7 bases map to TRBD1. V gave up 4 bases and J gave up 6 bases; unmatched junction bases: 3. The CDR3 is 14 residues long. Germline V lookup: CDR1 KGHSY, CDR2 FQNENV. Written as DNA, the CDR3 is TGTGCCAGCAGCCGACAGGGCTCTAATTCACCCCTCCACTTT. Its translation: CASSRQGSNSPLHF.

This clone was seen once. This chain uses TRBV6-5 with TRBJ2-2; 7 bases are shared with TRBD1. There are 14 residues in the CDR3. The germline V gene has CDR1 MNHEY and CDR2 SVGAGI. V shed 7 bases and J 3 bases; nucleotides not matched to a gene: 5. DNA for the CDR3: TGTGCCAGCAACACAGGGGCGTACACCGGGGAGCTGTTTTTT. It encodes CASNTGAYTGELFF.

This chain joins TRBV9 and TRBJ2-5, with D maybe TRBD1 (5 bases). Near its end, the DNA agrees better with TRBJ2-7, so the J call may be wrong. The CDR3 spans 16 residues. Looked up from germline, CDR1 is SGDLS and CDR2 is YYNGEE. The CDR3 DNA sequence: TGTGCCAGCAGCAGACACTCCAGGGCAGGCTCCTACGAGCAGTACTTC. Translating it yields CASSRHSRAGSYEQYF.

The chain uses TRBV4-3 and TRBJ1-4; 10 nucleotides match TRBD1. The length of the CDR3 is 15 residues. Trimming removed 2 bases from V and 8 bases from J; junction bases left unmatched: 5. Germline CDR1 LGHNA, CDR2 YSLEER. This CDR3 is CASSQPGQGKEKLFF. The CDR3 nucleotides read TGCGCCAGCAGCCAACCGGGACAGGGGAAAGAAAAACTGTTTTTT.

The rearrangement uses TRBV4-3 and TRBJ2-3; no clear D gene. The CDR3 is 13 amino acids. V was clipped by 1 base and J by 8 bases, with 10 bases between them. Germline V CDR1 and CDR2: LGHNA, YSLEER. CDR3 protein: CASSQVKALTQYF. The CDR3, as DNA: TGCGCCAGCAGCCAAGTTAAAGCTCTTACGCAGTATTTT.

This chain links TRBV7-9 with TRBJ2-3; weak D call: TRBD1 (6 bases). Trimming removed 0 bases from V and 6 bases from J, with 19 bases in between. CDR3 length: 17 amino acids. Per germline, CDR1 SEHNR and CDR2 FQNEAQ (reference sequence). CDR3 nucleotide sequence: TGTGCCAGCAGCTTAGCGTCAGGGGCCTATGCTCGGGATACGCAGTATTTT. Its protein product is CASSLASGAYARDTQYF.

The chain uses TRBV6-5 and TRBJ1-2, with TRBD1 identical over 7 bases. The CDR3 is 14 residues long. Trimming cost V 7 bases and J 4 bases; bases outside gene matches: 9. Per germline, CDR1 MNHEY and CDR2 SVGAGI. CDR3 sequence (DNA): TGTGCCAGCACCCTAGGGGGCAGGGGCTATGGCTACACCTTC. It encodes CASTLGGRGYGYTF.

This chain joins TRBV28 and TRBJ1-3; D remains ambiguous. CDR1 MDHEN and CDR2 SYDVKM come from the germline V gene. V shed 7 bases and J shed 5 bases, with 9 bases lying between them. The CDR3 sequence is 12 residues long. CDR3 protein: CASIPVRNTIYF. As DNA, the CDR3 is TGTGCCAGCATCCCAGTTAGAAACACCATATATTTT.

The rearrangement links TRBV6-4 to TRBJ1-2, with D possibly matching TRBD1 (5 bases). The germline V gene encodes CDR1 MRHNA and CDR2 SNTAGT. V was clipped by 7 bases and J by 5 bases, with 11 bases between them. This CDR3 is 12 amino acids long. The CDR3 reads CASIGGDYGYTF. The CDR3, as DNA: TGTGCCAGCATCGGGGGAGATTATGGCTACACCTTC.

The chain carries TRBV7-9 and TRBJ1-1; tentative D call: TRBD1 (6 bases). Germline loops: CDR1 SEHNR, CDR2 FQNEAQ (reference sequence). CDR3 length: 18 residues. V lost 1 base and J lost 1, with 19 bases in between. CDR3 protein: CASSLEIRGLGQNTEAFF. CDR3 DNA sequence: TGTGCCAGCAGCTTAGAGATCAGGGGTCTGGGGCAGAACACTGAAGCTTTCTTT.

The V gene is TRBV7-6, the J gene TRBJ2-7; no firm D call. This CDR3 comprises 14 residues. V dropped 5 bases and J dropped 0 bases, with 11 bases sitting between them. CDR1 SGHVS and CDR2 FNYEAQ come from the germline V gene. The CDR3 DNA is TGTGCCAGCAGCCCCCTAGGCAGCTCCTACGAGCAGTACTTC. Protein product: CASSPLGSSYEQYF.

The chain combines TRBV5-1 with TRBJ1-4; D gene unclear. Per the germline V gene, CDR1 is SGHRS and CDR2 is YFSETQ. This CDR3 spans 15 amino acids. Trimming shortened V by 0 bases and J by 8 bases, and 14 bases separated the two germline ends. Written as DNA, the CDR3 is TGCGCCAGCAGCTTGGCCCTCACGGGGAGAGAAAAACTGTTTTTT. It codes for CASSLALTGREKLFF.

J is TRBJ1-1 and V is TRBV7-6, with D hard to call. The CDR3 contains 12 residues. The V end was cut by 8 bases, the J end by 3 bases, with 10 bases between. Germline loops: CDR1 SGHVS, CDR2 FNYEAQ. In DNA form, the CDR3 reads TGTGCCAGCGCCAGGATTGACACTGAAGCTTTCTTT. Amino acid sequence: CASARIDTEAFF.

J is TRBJ2-3 and V is TRBV6-5; D gene uncertain. The CDR3 runs to 14 residues. The germline V and J ends were trimmed by 2 bases and 0 bases, with 6 bases remaining between them. Germline V gene sequence: CDR1 MNHEY, CDR2 SVGAGI. The CDR3 DNA reads as TGTGCCAGCAGTTACCGCAGGAGCACAGATACGCAGTATTTT. Translated, it gives CASSYRRSTDTQYF.

The rearrangement joins TRBV29-1 to TRBJ1-1; the match to TRBD1 covers 8 bases. The germline CDR1 and CDR2 sequences are SQVTM and ANQGSEA. The CDR3 covers 15 residues. V dropped 6 bases and J dropped 5; count of bases not matched to a gene: 14. CDR3 region: CSVGQGIRLGTEAFF. The DNA of the CDR3 is TGCAGCGTCGGACAGGGCATACGCTTGGGGACTGAAGCTTTCTTT.

This chain connects TRBV5-1 to TRBJ1-2, with 8 bases aligning to TRBD1. Germline V gene sequence: CDR1 SGHRS, CDR2 YFSETQ. This CDR3 region has 16 residues. V lost 0 bases, J lost 7 bases, and 11 bases stayed unmatched. CDR3 nucleotide sequence: TGCGCCAGCAGCTTGGGAGGGACAGGTCCCTATGGTGGCTACACCTTC. It codes for CASSLGGTGPYGGYTF.